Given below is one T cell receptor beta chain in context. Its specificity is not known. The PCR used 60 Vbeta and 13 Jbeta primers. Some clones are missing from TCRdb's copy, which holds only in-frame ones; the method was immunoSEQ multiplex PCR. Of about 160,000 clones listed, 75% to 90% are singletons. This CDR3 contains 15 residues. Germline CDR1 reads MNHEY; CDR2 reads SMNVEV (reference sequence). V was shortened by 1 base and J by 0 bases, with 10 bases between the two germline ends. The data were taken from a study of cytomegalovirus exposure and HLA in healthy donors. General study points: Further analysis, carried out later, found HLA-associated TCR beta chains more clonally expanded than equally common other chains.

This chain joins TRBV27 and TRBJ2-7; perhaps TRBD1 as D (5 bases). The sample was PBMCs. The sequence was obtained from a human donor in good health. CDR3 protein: CASSLLYDSSYEQYF. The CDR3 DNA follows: TGTGCCAGCAGTTTATTATATGACAGCTCCTACGAGCAGTACTTC.